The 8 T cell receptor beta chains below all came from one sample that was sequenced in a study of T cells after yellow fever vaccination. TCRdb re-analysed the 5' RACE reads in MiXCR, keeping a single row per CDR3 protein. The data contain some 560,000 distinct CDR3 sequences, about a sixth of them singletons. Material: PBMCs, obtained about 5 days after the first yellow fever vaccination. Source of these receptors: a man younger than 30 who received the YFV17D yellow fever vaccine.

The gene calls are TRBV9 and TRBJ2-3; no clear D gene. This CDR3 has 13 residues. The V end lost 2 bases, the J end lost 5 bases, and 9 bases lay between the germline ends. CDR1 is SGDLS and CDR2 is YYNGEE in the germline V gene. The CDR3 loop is CASSVNSGDTQYF. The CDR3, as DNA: TGTGCCAGCAGCGTGAATTCCGGAGATACGCAGTATTTT.

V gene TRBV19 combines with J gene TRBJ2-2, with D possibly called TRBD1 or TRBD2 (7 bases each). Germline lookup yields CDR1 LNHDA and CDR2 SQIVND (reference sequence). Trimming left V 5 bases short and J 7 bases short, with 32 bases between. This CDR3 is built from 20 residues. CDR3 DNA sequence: TGTGCCAGTAGTCCTACGGCGGGACAGACCTTCTCCGGGGGGAGCGGGGAGCTGTTTTTT. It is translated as CASSPTAGQTFSGGSGELFF.

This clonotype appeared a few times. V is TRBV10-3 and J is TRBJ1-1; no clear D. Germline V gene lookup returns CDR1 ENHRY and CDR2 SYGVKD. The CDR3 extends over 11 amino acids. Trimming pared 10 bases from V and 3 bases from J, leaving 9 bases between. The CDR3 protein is CATGPDTEAFF. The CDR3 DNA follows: TGTGCCACCGGCCCTGACACTGAAGCTTTCTTT.

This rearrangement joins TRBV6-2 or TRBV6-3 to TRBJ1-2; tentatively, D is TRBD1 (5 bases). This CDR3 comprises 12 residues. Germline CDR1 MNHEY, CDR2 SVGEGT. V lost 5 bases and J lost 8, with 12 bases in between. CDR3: CASSNPGDGYTF. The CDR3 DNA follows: TGTGCCAGCAGTAATCCCGGGGACGGCTACACCTTC.

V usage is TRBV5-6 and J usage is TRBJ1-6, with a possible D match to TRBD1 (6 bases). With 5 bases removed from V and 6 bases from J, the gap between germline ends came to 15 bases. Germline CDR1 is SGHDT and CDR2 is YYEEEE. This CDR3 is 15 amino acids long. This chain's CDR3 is CASSRGQTVNSPLHF. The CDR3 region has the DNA TGTGCCAGCAGTCGGGGGCAGACTGTTAATTCACCCCTCCACTTT.

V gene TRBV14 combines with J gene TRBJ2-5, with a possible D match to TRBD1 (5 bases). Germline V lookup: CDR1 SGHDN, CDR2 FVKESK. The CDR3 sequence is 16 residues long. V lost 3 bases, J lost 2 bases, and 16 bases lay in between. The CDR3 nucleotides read TGTGCCAGCAGCCACCCGATCAGGGATAGGCAAGAGACCCAGTACTTC. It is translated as CASSHPIRDRQETQYF.

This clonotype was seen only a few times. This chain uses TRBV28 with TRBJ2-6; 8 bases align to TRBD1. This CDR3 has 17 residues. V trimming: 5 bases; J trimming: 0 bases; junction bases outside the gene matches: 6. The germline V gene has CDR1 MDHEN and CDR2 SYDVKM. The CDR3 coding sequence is TGTGCCAGCAGTCCGCGGGACAGGAGCTCTGGGGCCAACGTCCTGACTTTC. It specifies CASSPRDRSSGANVLTF.

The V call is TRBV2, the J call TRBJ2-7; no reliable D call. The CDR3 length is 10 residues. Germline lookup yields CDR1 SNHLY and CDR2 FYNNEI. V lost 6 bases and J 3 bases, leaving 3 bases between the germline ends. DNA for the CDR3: TGTGCCAGCAGACTCTACGAGCAGTACTTC. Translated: CASRLYEQYF. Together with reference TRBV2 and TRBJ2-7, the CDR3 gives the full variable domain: EPEVTQTPSHQVTQMGQEVILRCVPISNHLYFYWYRQILGQKVEFLVSFYNNEISEKSEIFDDQFSVERPDGSNFTLKIRSTKLEDSAMYFCASRLYEQYFGPGTRLTVT.